This TCR beta chain is from a study of shared clonotypes between healthy human individuals. Broader study findings: Donor clonotype sharing was expected to depend on sequencing depth. For sorted subsets, rarefaction showed incomplete sequencing despite large depth. Relative to clonotypes present in all four donors, those not shared had lower generation probabilities.

At least ten counts were recorded for this clone. Its antigen is as yet unknown. Sorted-subset replicate PCRs used 150 to 200 ng of genomic DNA. This amount corresponded to some 32,000 T cell genomes. Using immunoSEQ multiplex PCR, the repertoire was profiled, and TCRdb retains in-frame clones only, with some absent. Of a few hundred thousand clones in the sample, approximately 65% were seen once. This CDR3 region has 15 residues. The germline V and J ends were trimmed by 5 bases and 9 bases, with 20 bases remaining between them. Germline lookup yields CDR1 MNHEY and CDR2 SMNVEV (reference sequence). The source material was memory CD4+ T cells sorted from blood. This sample's subset: CD45RA-negative fraction. The receptor comes from a man in his thirties or forties in good health. The chain recombines TRBV27 with TRBJ1-5, with D possibly TRBD1 on 5 matching bases. The CDR3 is CASSPRLGPSTPQHF. The CDR3 coding sequence is TGTGCCAGCAGTCCACGACTGGGGCCATCAACGCCCCAGCATTTT.